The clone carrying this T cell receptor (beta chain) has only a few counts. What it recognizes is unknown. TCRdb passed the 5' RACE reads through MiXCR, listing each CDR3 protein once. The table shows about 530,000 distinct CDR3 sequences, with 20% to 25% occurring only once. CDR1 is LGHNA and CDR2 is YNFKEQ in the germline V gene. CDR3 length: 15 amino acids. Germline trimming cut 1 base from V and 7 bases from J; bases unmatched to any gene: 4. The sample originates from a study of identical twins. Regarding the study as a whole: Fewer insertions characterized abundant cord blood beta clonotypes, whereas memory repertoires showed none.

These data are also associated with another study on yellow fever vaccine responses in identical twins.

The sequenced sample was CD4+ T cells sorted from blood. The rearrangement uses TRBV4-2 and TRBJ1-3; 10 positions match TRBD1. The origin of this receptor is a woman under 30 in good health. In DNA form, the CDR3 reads TGTGCCAGCAGCCAAGTGGGACAGGGGCTCAACACCATATATTTT. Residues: CASSQVGQGLNTIYF.